This T cell receptor beta chain stems from a study of OX40 agonist ivuxolimab in advanced cancers. Study overall: Males comprised approximately 81% of the group, whose mean age was about 62 years (range roughly 20 to 85).

The CDR3 extends over 14 amino acids. The germline V gene has CDR1 SGHVS and CDR2 FQNEAQ. V lost 1 base to trimming and J lost 3 bases, with 10 bases between them. Using immunoSEQ multiplex PCR, the repertoire was profiled, and TCRdb retains in-frame clones only, with some absent. The profile shows over 6,500 clones, approximately 70% of them singletons. The material was CD4+ or CD8+ T cells sorted from blood, obtained in a trial of the OX40 agonist ivuxolimab. The receptor's source is an adult with an advanced solid tumor such as melanoma, head and neck, liver or kidney cancer. The chain joins TRBV7-8 to TRBJ2-7; D gene unclear. The CDR3 sequence is CASSLGYGSYEQYF. DNA for the CDR3: TGTGCCAGCAGCTTAGGGTATGGCAGCTACGAGCAGTACTTC.